One TCR beta chain is described in this entry. No cognate antigen has been identified for it. There are no base qualities to consult, and no much larger clone falls within one base. The data were taken from a study of blood T cell repertoires in COVID-19 (dated by TCRdb to the early 2020s). Study-wide context: The collaborator samples originated in the United States, Italy and Spain and spanned the acute and convalescent phases of COVID-19. The material from the prospective study consisted of cDNA or gDNA derived from T cells, B-cell-depleted T cells, or PBMCs. Where available, HLA class I and class II types were obtained from metadata supplied by the sample provider rather than from assay-based typing. The repertoires were released in a freely available public database meant as a resource for research on the immune response to SARS-CoV-2. The dataset comprised deeply sampled blood TCRbeta repertoires from subjects exposed to, actively infected with, or recovered from COVID-19. Nearly every sample came with metadata listing a de-identified subject ID, COVID-19 status, age in years and sex. The samples were drawn from the first 160 participants of the ongoing ImmuneRACE study and from 1,254 subjects provided by 6 global collaborators.

Results the study describes overall, beyond this receptor: The quantity of clinical and demographic metadata differed by source and by participant and was supplied without curation.

Each collaborating institution followed its own protocols to collect whole blood in K2EDTA tubes. For TCRbeta analysis, collaborators shipped samples in one of three forms: frozen whole blood, isolated PBMCs, or DNA extracted from either of those sample types. The cysteine opens and the phenylalanine closes a CDR3 of 12 amino acids. The kept DNA is CDR3 alone, 36 bases in frame from the first base. TCRbeta CDR3 regions were amplified from genomic DNA by means of the immunoSEQ Assay, a bias-controlled multiplex PCR. On the study's bioinformatics: Nucleated cell counts per sample were estimated from amplification of reference gene primers within the assay. Sequence reads were collapsed and filtered to measure the absolute abundance of every unique TCRbeta CDR3 rearrangement. For each sample, productive Simpson clonality was calculated by taking the square root of Simpson's diversity index across productive rearrangements. The table comes from immuneACCESS by way of TCRdb, which keeps in-frame sequences with V and J called. Part of the clones is missing from these tables; in studies checked, under half for an unresolved V gene and the rest for unknown reasons. V and J calls and clone size are given by that table; D and trimming were obtained from the DNA. The sample contains more than 15,000 clones, about four fifths of them found a single time. The top ten constitute less than 25% of the sample.

The receptor chain draws on TRBV21-1 and TRBJ2-7; TRBD1 is the table's D call, not checked against the DNA. TRBV21-1 is a pseudogene segment. This receptor was taken from a man older than 75 with active COVID-19. The sample consisted of peripheral blood. The CDR3 region has the sequence CASSTQNYEQYF. At the DNA level, the sequence is TGTGCCAGCAGCACGCAGAACTACGAGCAGTACTTC.